One T cell receptor beta chain is described in this entry. Treatment in this sample: oral pan-JAK inhibitor, 5-10 mg twice daily. As the sequencing template, cDNA was produced by extracting RNA and reverse transcribing it. Libraries were prepared by immunoSEQ multiplex PCR; TCRdb keeps only in-frame clonotypes and omits some of them. This sample has over 100,000 clones; 53% occur once, and the top ten carry about 0.5%. This entry is derived from a study of CD8+ T cells in alopecia areata. Sequences were derived from CD4+ T cells sorted from blood, sampled at week 4, from a patient treated with tofacitinib. The clonotype was recovered from a human donor with alopecia areata.

CDR3 region: CASSLSSRVSYNEQFF. The CDR3 region has the DNA TGTGCCAGCAGCTTATCCTCCCGGGTCTCCTACAATGAGCAGTTCTTC. V gene TRBV7-2 combines with J gene TRBJ2-1; D ambiguous. The CDR3 is 16 amino acids. Germline V gene sequence: CDR1 SGHTA, CDR2 FQGNSA. V was shortened by 2 bases and J by 0 bases, with 11 bases between the two germline ends.